One and the same sample provided the 21 T cell receptor beta chains below, sequenced in a study of regulatory T cells in long-lasting Graves disease. Arm-PCR of CDR3 regions with iRepertoire HTBI primers generated TCR beta libraries. TCRdb processed the multiplex PCR reads anew with MiXCR; each CDR3 protein has one entry. This sample carries some 450,000 distinct CDR3 sequences, roughly 17% of them seen once, and the ten largest clones take about 10%. Described time point: newly diagnosed GD, antithyroid drugs for less than 3 months. Isolated PBMC RNA provided the starting material for the TCR library. This sample also belongs to another study, concerning T cells in Graves' hyperthyroidism and ophthalmopathy.

This sample comprised peripheral blood mononuclear cells (PBMCs), obtained at new diagnosis, from a patient treated with antithyroid drugs. These receptors were obtained from a young woman with Graves disease.

This clonotype was found many times. This chain links TRBV27 with TRBJ2-2, with TRBD2 matching over 11 bases. Germline V gene sequence: CDR1 MNHEY, CDR2 SMNVEV (reference sequence). V shed 6 bases and J 4 bases; nucleotides not matched to a gene: 7. CDR3 length equals 16 residues. The DNA of the CDR3 is TGTGCCAGCAGAGATAGACTAGCGGGGTTCACCGGGGAGCTGTTTTTT. This gives the protein CASRDRLAGFTGELFF.

The V gene is TRBV10-3, the J gene TRBJ2-7; 8 bases align to TRBD1. Germline CDR1 and CDR2: ENHRY and SYGVKD. The CDR3 extends over 16 amino acids. The V and J ends lost 0 bases and 5 bases, in that order; junction bases with no gene match: 9. In DNA, the CDR3 is TGTGCCATCAGTGAGTCGGAAGCAGGACAGGGCCACGAGCAGTACTTC. Encoded protein: CAISESEAGQGHEQYF.

This clonotype came up a few times. This sequence joins TRBV6-5 and TRBJ2-7; 14 nucleotides match TRBD2. The trim removed 4 bases at V and 5 bases at J, leaving 10 bases unmatched. The CDR3 length is 17 residues. Germline V gene data show CDR1 as MNHEY and CDR2 as SVGAGI. CDR3 sequence: CASSSRTSGRSRDEQYF. In nucleotides, the CDR3 is TGTGCCAGCAGTTCCCGGACTAGCGGGAGGTCGCGCGACGAGCAGTACTTC.

This clonotype was detected many times. The chain is built from TRBV11-2 and TRBJ2-2; D ambiguous. V was clipped by 5 bases and J by 4 bases, with 14 bases between them. This CDR3 comprises 15 residues. CDR1 is SGHAT, CDR2 FQNNGV, per germline. The CDR3 DNA sequence: TGTGCCAGCAGCCCTGATCTCCTAAGCACCGGGGAGCTGTTTTTT. Translated, it gives CASSPDLLSTGELFF. The complete variable domain, with remaining parts taken from reference TRBV11-2 and TRBJ2-2, reads EAGVAQSPRYKIIEKRQSVAFWCNPISGHATLYWYQQILGQGPKLLIQFQNNGVVDDSQLPKDRFSAERLKGVDSTLKIQPAKLEDSAVYLCASSPDLLSTGELFFGEGSRLTVL.

This clonotype occurred many times. V usage is TRBV28 and J usage is TRBJ2-1; 10 bases map to TRBD2. Germline V gene lookup returns CDR1 MDHEN and CDR2 SYDVKM. This CDR3 comprises 17 residues. Trimming cost V 5 bases and J 1 base; bases outside gene matches: 8. The CDR3, as DNA: TGTGCCAGCAGTAGTCTAGCGGGAGAGTGGTCCTACAATGAGCAGTTCTTC. It codes for CASSSLAGEWSYNEQFF.

This clonotype appeared many times. The rearrangement joins TRBV20-1 to TRBJ2-7, with 12 bases that match TRBD2. Germline V gives CDR1 DFQATT, CDR2 SNEGSKA (reference sequence). V shed 3 bases, J shed 6 bases, and the junction held 6 bases outside the gene matches. The CDR3 totals 14 residues. CDR3 nucleotide sequence: TGCAGTGCTAGCGCGGGGGGACTAGCGGGCGAGCAGTACTTC. This sequence encodes CSASAGGLAGEQYF.

This clonotype showed up many times. J is TRBJ2-7 and V is TRBV28; D possibly corresponds to TRBD2 (6 bases). Per germline, CDR1 MDHEN and CDR2 SYDVKM. V lost 6 bases and J lost 2, with 14 bases in between. This CDR3 has 14 amino acids. The DNA of the CDR3 is TGTGCCAGCAGCGGACTAACCTGGACCTACGAGCAGTACTTC. It translates to CASSGLTWTYEQYF.

In this sample, this clonotype turned up a few times. The chain has TRBV7-6 and TRBJ1-5; D gene uncertain. Germline CDR1 SGHVS, CDR2 FNYEAQ. This CDR3 spans 15 amino acids. V was shortened by 1 base and J by 5 bases, with 12 bases between the two germline ends. In nucleotides, the CDR3 is TGTGCCAGCAGCTTAGGTAAGGGCCTTGATCAGCCCCAGCATTTT. As protein: CASSLGKGLDQPQHF.

This clonotype was counted ten times or more. The genes are TRBV5-1 and TRBJ2-3; 8 nucleotides match TRBD2. The junction had 10 bases not matched to a gene; V was cut back by 10 bases and J by 0 bases. Per germline, CDR1 SGHRS and CDR2 YFSETQ. The CDR3 has 15 residues. CDR3 coding DNA: TGCGCCTGCCGCGCTAGCGGGCAAAGCACAGATACGCAGTATTTT. Translated, it gives CACRASGQSTDTQYF.

This clonotype has ten or more counts. This chain joins TRBV18 and TRBJ2-7, with TRBD2 matching over 12 bases. CDR3 size: 15 residues. The V gene end was trimmed by 4 bases and the J gene end by 2 bases; junction bases not matched to a gene: 3. Germline CDR1 reads KGHSH; CDR2 reads LQKENI. DNA of the CDR3: TGTGCCAGCTCACTGACTAGCGGGGGACCCTACGAGCAGTACTTC. It is translated as CASSLTSGGPYEQYF.

This clonotype was detected ten times or more. The CDR3 region is CASTQTSGPYNEQFF. The CDR3, as DNA: TGTGCCAGCACCCAGACTAGCGGCCCCTACAATGAGCAGTTCTTC. V gene TRBV6-1 combines with J gene TRBJ2-1, with 9 positions matching TRBD2. V gave up 7 bases and J gave up 2 bases; unmatched junction bases: 6. The CDR3 loop spans 15 amino acids. CDR1 and CDR2 (germline): MNHNS, SASEGT.

The gene calls are TRBV5-1 and TRBJ1-2, with 10 bases that match TRBD1. Trimming at V came to 2 bases and at J to 4 bases, leaving 11 bases not matched to a gene. The CDR3 is 17 amino acids. Germline lookup yields CDR1 SGHRS and CDR2 YFSETQ. The CDR3 bases are TGCGCCAGCAGCTTAGGGGACAGGGGCCGTTTCACCTATGGCTACACCTTC. It codes for CASSLGDRGRFTYGYTF.

This clonotype has ten or more counts. The chain has TRBV27 and TRBJ1-2, with D perhaps TRBD1 (6 bases). This CDR3 has 14 residues. The V gene's germline CDR1 is MNHEY and CDR2 SMNVEV (reference sequence). The germline V and J ends were trimmed by 5 bases and 5 bases, with 15 bases remaining between them. CDR3 nucleotides: TGTGCCAGCAGTCCTACGGGACACTATTATGGCTACACCTTC. It is translated as CASSPTGHYYGYTF.

The CDR3 DNA sequence: TGCAGTGCTAGAGATTGGGGACAGGGTAATAACGTCCTGACTTTC. Translated, it gives CSARDWGQGNNVLTF. The chain has TRBV20-1 and TRBJ2-6, with 9 bases identical to TRBD1. Germline CDR1 is DFQATT and CDR2 is SNEGSKA (reference sequence). V was clipped by 0 bases and J by 10 bases; unmatched bases: 7. The CDR3 contains 15 residues.

The chain joins TRBV6-2 or TRBV6-3 to TRBJ2-3; 7 bases line up with TRBD2. V trimming: 0 bases; J trimming: 8 bases; junction bases outside the gene matches: 5. In germline, CDR1 is MNHEY, CDR2 SVGEGT. The CDR3 covers 14 residues. The CDR3 loop reads CASSYSTSSGTQYF. DNA of the CDR3: TGTGCCAGCAGTTACTCGACTAGCTCGGGTACGCAGTATTTT.

This clonotype was seen ten or more times. The rearrangement uses TRBV28 and TRBJ2-7; 7 bases are shared with TRBD2. This CDR3 is built from 18 residues. The germline CDR1 and CDR2 sequences are MDHEN and SYDVKM. The V and J ends lost 2 bases and 4 bases, in that order; junction bases with no gene match: 17. The CDR3 DNA reads TGTGCCAGCAGTTTAGGCCCCCCCGGGGTGCTAGCGGAGTACGAGCAGTACTTC. Translated, it gives CASSLGPPGVLAEYEQYF.

This clonotype was seen only a few times. The rearrangement links TRBV28 to TRBJ1-5, with no clear D. The CDR3 extends over 12 amino acids. Germline-derived CDR1 and CDR2 are MDHEN and SYDVKM. The V end lost 6 bases, the J end lost 9 bases, and 12 bases lay between the germline ends. The CDR3 protein is CASRSGIRPQHF. The CDR3 DNA reads TGTGCCAGCAGGTCGGGGATTCGGCCCCAGCATTTT.

This rearrangement joins TRBV27 to TRBJ2-1; 9 positions agree with TRBD1. The V gene end was trimmed by 8 bases and the J gene end by 3 bases; junction bases not matched to a gene: 8. Germline V gives CDR1 MNHEY, CDR2 SMNVEV (reference sequence). CDR3 length: 15 amino acids. In DNA form, the CDR3 reads TGTGCCAGCTTCTCTCCGGGACAGGGCTACAATGAGCAGTTCTTC. This sequence encodes CASFSPGQGYNEQFF.

The chain combines TRBV29-1 with TRBJ2-7, with TRBD2 matching over 8 bases. V lost 6 bases, J lost 4 bases, and 14 bases stayed unmatched. The CDR3 loop spans 15 amino acids. Germline CDR1 reads SQVTM; CDR2 reads ANQGSEA. The CDR3 bases are TGCAGCGTCCCCGTTGCGGGGGGCGACCTGTACGAGCAGTACTTC. The encoded protein is CSVPVAGGDLYEQYF.

In its sample, this clonotype was seen many times. The genes are TRBV19 and TRBJ1-5; no clear D. The CDR3 sequence is 16 residues long. CDR1 and CDR2 from the germline V gene are LNHDA and SQIVND (reference sequence). The germline V and J ends were trimmed by 5 bases and 0 bases, with 14 bases remaining between them. CDR3 DNA: TGTGCCAGTAGTGCGGGCAGAGTCTATAGCAATCAGCCCCAGCATTTT. Residues: CASSAGRVYSNQPQHF. Full variable domain (missing parts from reference TRBV19 and TRBJ1-5): DGGITQSPKYLFRKEGQNVTLSCEQNLNHDAMYWYRQDPGQGLRLIYYSQIVNDFQKGDIAEGYSVSREKKESFPLTVTSAQKNPTAFYLCASSAGRVYSNQPQHFGDGTRLSIL.

This clonotype was recorded once. A read error is possible here, since a much larger clone lies one base away. The chain combines TRBV12-5 with TRBJ1-1, with D hard to call. The CDR3 length is 17 residues. From germline, CDR1 is LGHNT and CDR2 FRNRAP. The CDR3 coding sequence is TGTGCTTGTGGTCTCGACTCCCTTCGCCCACCGGGCACTGAAGCTTTCTTT. Translation: CACGLDSLRPPGTEAFF.